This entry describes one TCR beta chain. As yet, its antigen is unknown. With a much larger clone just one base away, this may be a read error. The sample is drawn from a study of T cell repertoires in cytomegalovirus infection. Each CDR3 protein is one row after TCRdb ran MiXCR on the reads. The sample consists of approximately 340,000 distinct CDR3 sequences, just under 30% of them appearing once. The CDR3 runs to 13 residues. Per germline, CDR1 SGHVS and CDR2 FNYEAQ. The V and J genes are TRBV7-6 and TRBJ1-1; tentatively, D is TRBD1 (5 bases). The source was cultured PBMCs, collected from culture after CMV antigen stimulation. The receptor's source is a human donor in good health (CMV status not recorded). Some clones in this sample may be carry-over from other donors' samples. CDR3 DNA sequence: TGTGCCAGCAGCCGGGACCGGAACAATGAAGCTTTCTTT. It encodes CASSRDRNNEAFF.